These T cell receptor beta chains were read from a single sample in a study of identical twins. Via MiXCR, TCRdb re-called the 5' RACE reads, giving one row per CDR3 protein. The repertoire holds more than 400,000 distinct CDR3 sequences, about 15% seen once, with roughly 0.44% in the top ten. These records were also assigned to another study, of yellow fever vaccine responses in identical twins.

Sequencing was carried out using CD4+ T cells sorted from blood. These receptors were obtained from a woman aged 18 to 35 in good health. Both conserved end residues are part of each CDR3. D genes are given only for firm matches. Clone size is given for some rows only: seen once, a few or many times, or a class if the clone is expanded.

D gene	clone size	V gene	J gene	CDR3 DNA	CDR3 protein
.	many	TRBV12-3/TRBV12-4	TRBJ1-1	TGTGCCAGCAGTTTATTGATGAACACTGAAGCTTTCTTT	CASSLLMNTEAFF
.	few	TRBV7-9	TRBJ1-6	TGTGCCAGCAGCCCCGAAGTGGGACCCCTCCACTTT	CASSPEVGPLHF
TRBD1	once	TRBV19	TRBJ2-1	TGTGCCAGTAGTGACAGGGGGCTCATCAATGAGCAGTTCTTC	CASSDRGLINEQFF
TRBD2	.	TRBV24-1	TRBJ2-1	TGTGCCACCAGTGATAGGGGAGCGGGGACCTACAATGAGCAGTTCTTC	CATSDRGAGTYNEQFF
.	few	TRBV21-1	TRBJ2-1	TGTGCCAGCAGCAAAATCCCAGGACGGTCGATTAACAATGAGCAGTTCTTC	CASSKIPGRSINNEQFF
.	few	TRBV4-1	TRBJ2-1	TGCGCCAGCAGCCGACCCGATCAGGGATACCACAATGAGCAGTTCTTC	CASSRPDQGYHNEQFF
.	.	TRBV4-2	TRBJ1-1	TGTGCCAGCAGCCAAATGGAACAGGGAATTGAAGCTTTCTTT	CASSQMEQGIEAFF
.	few	TRBV5-1	TRBJ2-1	TGCGCCAGCAGCTTCGCGTCGAGTACCTACAATGAGCAGTTCTTC	CASSFASSTYNEQFF
TRBD2	.	TRBV7-8	TRBJ2-1	TGTGCCAGCAGCTTAGGGCCGGGACTAGCGGGAACCCCCTACAATGAGCAGTTCTTC	CASSLGPGLAGTPYNEQFF
TRBD2	few	TRBV5-1	TRBJ2-2	TGCGCCAGCAGCCGTAGCGGGGCAAACACCGGGGAGCTGTTTTTT	CASSRSGANTGELFF
.	few	TRBV5-5	TRBJ2-3	TGTGCCAGCAGACCAACCGGCGAAGGAAATACGCAGTATTTT	CASRPTGEGNTQYF
TRBD2	.	TRBV7-6	TRBJ2-3	TGTGCCAGCAGCTTAGCCGGGACTAGCGGGAGGATGGCCGATACGCAGTATTTT	CASSLAGTSGRMADTQYF
TRBD1	few	TRBV10-3	TRBJ1-1	TGTGCCACCAGGGTCCTCGGGGACAGGGTCCCGAACACTGAAGCTTTCTTT	CATRVLGDRVPNTEAFF
TRBD2	.	TRBV10-3	TRBJ2-3	TGTGCCTCCCCGCAAACTGGACTAGCGGGGGTCACAGATACGCAGTATTTT	CASPQTGLAGVTDTQYF
.	many	TRBV6-1	TRBJ2-2	TGTGCCAGCAGACGCGGGACAACGAACACCGGGGAGCTGTTTTTT	CASRRGTTNTGELFF
.	few	TRBV6-5	TRBJ1-4	TGTGCCAGCAGTTACTCTGGGAGACCAACTAATGAAAAACTGTTTTTT	CASSYSGRPTNEKLFF
.	.	TRBV14	TRBJ1-1	TGTGCCAGCAGCCACCAACATGCGAACACTGAAGCTTTCTTT	CASSHQHANTEAFF
.	few	TRBV5-1	TRBJ1-1	TGCGCCAGCAAGCGGGGGCTTTCCCTTGAAGCTTTCTTT	CASKRGLSLEAFF
.	.	TRBV14	TRBJ1-2	TGTGCCAGCAGCCTAGGGGTTTTCTATGGCTACACCTTC	CASSLGVFYGYTF
TRBD2	few	TRBV24-1	TRBJ2-1	TGTGCCACCAGTGATTCGCTGACTAGCGGGAGGGCCGGGGAGCAGTTCTTC	CATSDSLTSGRAGEQFF
.	.	TRBV4-1	TRBJ2-7	TGCGCCAGCAGCCGCGGAGTCCGGGACAGAGTTGCGGGAGGTCTGGGGGAGCAGTACTTC	CASSRGVRDRVAGGLGEQYF
TRBD2	.	TRBV19	TRBJ2-6	TGTGCCAGTAGTATGGGCGCGGGAGCTGGGGCCAACGTCCTGACTTTC	CASSMGAGAGANVLTF
TRBD1	few	TRBV5-1	TRBJ2-6	TGCGCCAGCAGCCAAAACCAGGGGGAGTCGGCTGGGGCCAACGTCCTGACTTTC	CASSQNQGESAGANVLTF
.	many	TRBV12-3/TRBV12-4	TRBJ1-6	TGTGCCAGCAGTTTTGCCCGGGACCGTGGTTCACCCCTCCACTTT	CASSFARDRGSPLHF
TRBD2	.	TRBV6-1	TRBJ2-7	TGTGCCAGCAGCCGCGCTGGGACTAGCGGGAGCCCTCTCGAGCAGTACTTC	CASSRAGTSGSPLEQYF
TRBD2	.	TRBV7-2	TRBJ2-7	TGTGCCAGCAGCTTCATTTCGGGACTAGCGACCTCCTACGAGCAGTACTTC	CASSFISGLATSYEQYF
.	few	TRBV24-1	TRBJ1-5	TGTGCCACCAGTGATCCCAGAGCGGATCAGCCCCAGCATTTT	CATSDPRADQPQHF
TRBD2	few	TRBV7-3	TRBJ2-1	TGTGCCAGCAGCTCTACGGGGACTAGCGGGACTCGTGAGCAGTTCTTC	CASSSTGTSGTREQFF
TRBD2	.	TRBV12-3/TRBV12-4	TRBJ2-2	TGTGCCAGCAGTTTCGCGGGGGGGCAAGCCGGGGAGCTGTTTTTT	CASSFAGGQAGELFF
TRBD2	.	TRBV7-2	TRBJ2-1	TGTGCCAGCAGCTTAGGGGTAGCGGGGGGGCCTAACAATGAGCAGTTCTTC	CASSLGVAGGPNNEQFF
.	.	TRBV28	TRBJ2-3	TGTGCCAGCAGTTTTATAGCGGGCACAGATACGCAGTATTTT	CASSFIAGTDTQYF
TRBD2	.	TRBV20-1	TRBJ2-3	TGCAGTGCTGCCGACCTAGCGGGAGGGTTCGCAGATACGCAGTATTTT	CSAADLAGGFADTQYF
.	few	TRBV27	TRBJ1-2	TGTGCCAGCAGCCCTTCCCTGACAGGTCCAAACTATGGCTACACCTTC	CASSPSLTGPNYGYTF
TRBD2	few	TRBV7-2	TRBJ2-1	TGTGCCAGCAGCCGCCGGGTAGCGGGGGACAATGAGCAGTTCTTC	CASSRRVAGDNEQFF
.	.	TRBV2	TRBJ2-4	TGTGCCAGCAGTGAAAGGGATTTTTTTGTGGCCAAAAACATTCAGTACTTC	CASSERDFFVAKNIQYF
TRBD2	.	TRBV12-3/TRBV12-4	TRBJ2-7	TGTGCCAGCAGTTTAGCTTTGGGGACTAGCGGGAGAGCCGTTAACTACGAGCAGTACTTC	CASSLALGTSGRAVNYEQYF
.	few	TRBV24-1	TRBJ2-5	TGTGCCACCAGTGATTATGGGGTCGTAGCGAGTAAAGAGACCCAGTACTTC	CATSDYGVVASKETQYF
TRBD2	.	TRBV20-1	TRBJ2-1	TGCAGTGTGGGCGGGAGGGCCTACAATGAGCAGTTCTTC	CSVGGRAYNEQFF
.	few	TRBV7-9	TRBJ2-1	TGTGCCAGCACCGGACCTGGGACCCAAGACAATGAGCAGTTCTTC	CASTGPGTQDNEQFF
TRBD2	once	TRBV3-1	TRBJ2-5	TGTGCCAGCAGTCCGCTACGGCAGCGGGGGGGGGTCCAAGAGACCCAGTACTTC	CASSPLRQRGGVQETQYF
TRBD2	.	TRBV7-8	TRBJ2-1	TGTGCCAGCAGCTTATCGACACTAGCGGGAGAGGGTGAGCAGTTCTTC	CASSLSTLAGEGEQFF
TRBD1	many	TRBV29-1	TRBJ1-2	TGCAGCGTTGAAGGACAGGGAAACAACTATGGCTACACCTTC	CSVEGQGNNYGYTF
TRBD2	few	TRBV28	TRBJ2-2	TGTGCCAGCCGCGTTAGCGGGGCTAACACCGGGGAGCTGTTTTTT	CASRVSGANTGELFF
.	few	TRBV5-1	TRBJ1-3	TGCGCCAGCAGCTTGGCCCGGGATAGCTCTGGAAACACCATATATTTT	CASSLARDSSGNTIYF
TRBD2	.	TRBV7-2	TRBJ2-1	TGTGCCAGCAGCTTAGCCCCCCTTGTGGGACTAGCGAACTCCTACAATGAGCAGTTCTTC	CASSLAPLVGLANSYNEQFF
.	many	TRBV4-1	TRBJ2-1	TGCGCCAGCAGCCCCCTAGAGGGCTCCTACAATGAGCAGTTCTTC	CASSPLEGSYNEQFF
.	few	TRBV5-1	TRBJ2-1	TGCGCCAGCAGCCCCCTCATTGTATCCAGGACCCGCTCACGGGAGCAGTTCTTC	CASSPLIVSRTRSREQFF
.	.	TRBV20-1	TRBJ1-2	TGCAGTGCTAGAGCGGGGGGCTGGGGCTACACCTTC	CSARAGGWGYTF
TRBD1	.	TRBV2	TRBJ1-4	TGTGCCAGCAGCCGGGACAGCCCGAATGAAAAACTGTTTTTT	CASSRDSPNEKLFF
TRBD1	many	TRBV12-3/TRBV12-4	TRBJ2-1	TGTGCCAGCAGACCGGACAGGGGGCCCTACAATGAGCAGTTCTTC	CASRPDRGPYNEQFF
.	few	TRBV5-1	TRBJ2-3	TGCGCCAGCAGCCTTGGTGCAGACAGTACCAGCACAGATACGCAGTATTTT	CASSLGADSTSTDTQYF
.	.	TRBV28	TRBJ2-5	TGTGCCAGCAGTTTATACCCACGGGGTGGTAGTGTGGGGACCCAGTACTTC	CASSLYPRGGSVGTQYF
.	few	TRBV28	TRBJ2-7	TGTGCCAGCAGTTTGAAAGAGCAGTACTTC	CASSLKEQYF
TRBD1	few	TRBV2	TRBJ2-4	TGTGCCACCACCTCCCGGACAGGGCAAAACATTCAGTACTTC	CATTSRTGQNIQYF
.	.	TRBV10-3	TRBJ1-5	TGTGCCATCAGTGATTCATCAGGGCGGCCCCAGCATTTT	CAISDSSGRPQHF
.	.	TRBV20-1	TRBJ2-5	TGCAGTGCTATGAGGGGGACTATCCAAGAGACCCAGTACTTC	CSAMRGTIQETQYF
.	.	TRBV28	TRBJ1-3	TGTGCCAGCATTCCCGGGGGGTCTAGCTCTGGAAACACCATATATTTT	CASIPGGSSSGNTIYF
.	few	TRBV25-1	TRBJ2-7	TGTGCCAGCAGTGAATCGACAGTCCTCTACGAGCAGTACTTC	CASSESTVLYEQYF
.	few	TRBV6-1	TRBJ1-1	TGTGCCAGCAGTGTACAGCGGAACACTGAAGCTTTCTTT	CASSVQRNTEAFF